This passage covers 23 T cell receptor beta chains from one sample sequenced in a study of monozygotic twins with cystic fibrosis (dated by TCRdb to the early 2020s). The library was generated by the immunoSEQ multiplex PCR assay. In TCRdb, the immuneACCESS table is reduced to in-frame sequences with V and J assigned. These tables do not hold every clone; where another copy was compared, an unresolved V gene accounts for under half, and the others remain unexplained. This sample is represented by tens of thousands of clones; 97% of them were singletons. The biggest ten clones account for roughly 0.15% of the sample. Sequencing was done on a sample of blood. The receptors shown here come from a girl aged 5 to 17 with cystic fibrosis.

The sample holds one count of this clone. This chain joins TRBV15 and TRBJ2-3; D unresolved. Germline-derived CDR1 and CDR2 are LNHNV and YYDKDF (reference sequence). The CDR3 runs to 15 residues. V was trimmed by 4 bases and J by 1 base, leaving 12 bases between them. This chain's CDR3 is CATSIDFQRTDTQYF. The CDR3 coding sequence is TGTGCCACCAGCATAGACTTCCAACGCACAGATACGCAGTATTTT.

The J gene is TRBJ1-4, the V gene TRBV28; no reliable D call. This CDR3 is built from 12 residues. Trimming pared 3 bases from V and 7 bases from J, leaving 6 bases between. The germline CDR1 and CDR2 sequences are MDHEN and SYDVKM. Here the CDR3 reads CASSFSFEKLFF. Written as DNA, the CDR3 is TGTGCCAGCAGTTTCAGCTTTGAAAAACTGTTTTTT.

Only one count was recorded for this clone. The chain carries TRBV6-6 and TRBJ2-5, with 7 bases that match TRBD1. The CDR3 extends over 11 amino acids. Germline V lookup: CDR1 MNHNY, CDR2 SVGAGI (reference sequence). V lost 5 bases, J lost 10 bases, and 4 bases stayed unmatched. CDR3 protein: CASSRGQSQYF. The CDR3, as DNA: TGTGCCAGCAGTCGGGGACAGAGCCAGTACTTC.

In its sample, this clone was seen once. CDR3 sequence: CAWRVRRSGELFF. The DNA for the CDR3 is TGTGCCTGGAGAGTACGCCGGTCCGGGGAGCTGTTTTTT. The chain has TRBV30 and TRBJ2-2; D gene uncertain. From germline, CDR1 is GTSNPN and CDR2 SVGIG (reference sequence). The ends were cut back, 3 bases at V and 6 bases at J, with 11 bases in the middle. The CDR3 length is 13 residues.

The chain employs TRBV25-1 and TRBJ2-5; the D call may be TRBD1 or TRBD2 (5 bases each). Trimming left V 5 bases short and J 0 bases short, with 10 bases between. CDR1 and CDR2 from the germline V gene are MGHDK and SYGVNS. The CDR3 runs to 14 residues. DNA of the CDR3: TGTGCCAGCAGTCGGGGCGGTTACCAAGAGACCCAGTACTTC. Its translation: CASSRGGYQETQYF. Looking up the rest from reference TRBV25-1 and TRBJ2-5 gives the full variable domain: EADIYQTPRYLVIGTGKKITLECSQTMGHDKMYWYQQDPGMELHLIHYSYGVNSTEKGDLSSESTVSRIRTEHFPLTLESARPSHTSQYLCASSRGGYQETQYFGPGTRLLVL.

CDR3 sequence reads: CASSLSLASGADTQYF. For the CDR3, the DNA is TGTGCCAGCAGCTTGTCTCTGGCTAGCGGGGCCGATACGCAGTATTTT. The rearrangement links TRBV7-3 to TRBJ2-3, with TRBD2 identical over 9 bases. CDR3 length: 16 amino acids. Germline assignment: CDR1 SGHTA and CDR2 FQGTGA. V dropped 3 bases and J dropped 6; count of bases not matched to a gene: 10.

The chain uses TRBV5-4 and TRBJ2-7; 8 nucleotides match TRBD1. Looked up from germline, CDR1 is SGHNT and CDR2 is YYREEE (reference sequence). J gave up 1 base and V 4 bases, and 19 bases lay outside the gene matches. CDR3 length: 19 amino acids. CDR3 loop: CASSLLTGVLLKFSYEQYV. The DNA for the CDR3 is TGTGCCAGCAGCCTTTTGACAGGGGTCCTGTTAAAGTTTTCCTACGAGCAGTACGTC.

CDR3 sequence: CASSRTGTSDLYEQYF. The DNA of the CDR3 is TGCGCCAGCAGCAGAACCGGGACTAGCGATTTGTACGAGCAGTACTTC. V and J are TRBV5-1 and TRBJ2-7; TRBD2 aligns across 10 bases. This CDR3 is 16 amino acids long. J lost 4 bases, V lost 4 bases, and 11 bases had no gene match. Germline CDR1 SGHRS, CDR2 YFSETQ.

The chain employs TRBV7-9 and TRBJ1-5, with TRBD1 identical over 8 bases. V was pared by 5 bases and J by 3 bases, with 9 bases of the junction left unmatched. Per the germline V gene, CDR1 is SEHNR and CDR2 is FQNEAQ (reference sequence). CDR3 length equals 16 residues. The CDR3 loop is CASSRGGQVVNQPQHF. The CDR3 coding sequence is TGTGCCAGCAGCCGGGGGGGACAGGTCGTCAATCAGCCCCAGCATTTT.

The chain recombines TRBV27 with TRBJ2-1; 11 nucleotides agree with TRBD2. Trimming cost V 1 base and J 7 bases; bases outside gene matches: 6. Germline assignment: CDR1 MNHEY and CDR2 SMNVEV (reference sequence). The CDR3 covers 16 residues. CDR3 region: CASSLYKASGRNEQFF. CDR3 bases: TGTGCCAGCAGTTTATATAAGGCTAGCGGGAGGAATGAGCAGTTCTTC.

V usage is TRBV25-1 and J usage is TRBJ2-1; 9 nucleotides line up with TRBD2. The length of the CDR3 is 15 residues. From germline, CDR1 is MGHDK and CDR2 SYGVNS. V lost 6 bases and J lost 7; bases outside the gene matches: 10. Here the CDR3 DNA reads TGTGCCAGCAGATTTAGCGGGAGTGAAAGTAATGAGCAGTTCTTC. It encodes CASRFSGSESNEQFF.

The gene calls are TRBV12-5 and TRBJ1-2, with 7 positions matching TRBD1. The CDR3 covers 14 residues. Germline V gene lookup returns CDR1 LGHNT and CDR2 FRNRAP. The ends lost 2 bases at V and 5 bases at J; junction bases unmatched: 5. For the CDR3, the DNA is TGTGCTAGTGGTTTGTCAGGGGGGTCTTATGGCTACACCTTC. Its translation: CASGLSGGSYGYTF.

The chain is built from TRBV2 and TRBJ2-7; a possible D gene is TRBD2 (5 bases). This CDR3 has 15 amino acids. Germline CDR1 reads SNHLY; CDR2 reads FYNNEI. V lost 4 bases and J 2 bases, leaving 15 bases between the germline ends. The CDR3 DNA is TGTGCCAGCAGTGGTTGGCCCGGGGTTCCCTACGAGCAGTACGTC. Its protein product is CASSGWPGVPYEQYV.

The chain carries TRBV2 and TRBJ1-1; D unresolved. CDR1 is SNHLY, CDR2 FYNNEI, per germline. The CDR3 is made up of 13 amino acids. V was clipped by 0 bases and J by 8 bases, with 10 bases between them. The CDR3: CASSEAQKTEAFF. The CDR3 coding sequence is TGTGCCAGCAGTGAAGCGCAGAAAACCGAAGCTTTCTTT.

The chain joins TRBV9 to TRBJ1-1; TRBD1 matches at 8 bases. Germline CDR1 reads SGDLS; CDR2 reads YYNGEE. The CDR3 is 19 amino acids. J lost 0 bases, V lost 3 bases, and 16 bases had no gene match. This chain's CDR3 is CASSDLSLQGALMNTEAFF. The CDR3 DNA reads as TGTGCCAGCAGCGATCTTTCCCTTCAGGGGGCCTTAATGAACACTGAAGCTTTCTTT.

The chain combines TRBV5-1 with TRBJ2-6; no definite D call. V was cut by 1 base and J by 1 base, with 0 bases left in between. Looked up from germline, CDR1 is SGHRS and CDR2 is YFSETQ. The CDR3 runs 13 residues. The CDR3 DNA sequence: TGCGCCAGCAGCTTGTCTGGGGCCAACGTCCTGACTTTC. Translation: CASSLSGANVLTF.

The gene calls are TRBV5-1 and TRBJ2-1; D is ambiguous. V was cut by 7 bases and J by 2 bases, with 19 bases left in between. CDR1 and CDR2 (germline): SGHRS, YFSETQ. CDR3 length: 16 residues. CDR3 in DNA: TGCGCCAGCCGTCTGGGAAGGGTGGGCCCCTACAATGAGCAGTTCTTC. This codes for CASRLGRVGPYNEQFF.

This rearrangement joins TRBV10-3 to TRBJ1-1; tentative D call: TRBD1 (5 bases). The germline V and J ends were trimmed by 0 bases and 3 bases, with 8 bases remaining between them. Germline lookup yields CDR1 ENHRY and CDR2 SYGVKD. This CDR3 contains 14 residues. DNA of the CDR3: TGTGCCATCAGTGAGTCACCCAGGGACACTGAAGCTTTCTTT. Its translation is CAISESPRDTEAFF.

The table lists this clone with a count of one. V usage is TRBV6-5 and J usage is TRBJ2-1; possible D gene TRBD1, 6 bases. Germline lookup yields CDR1 MNHEY and CDR2 SVGAGI. The CDR3 sequence is 14 residues long. The germline V and J ends were trimmed by 6 bases and 6 bases, with 15 bases remaining between them. The CDR3 reads CASRTRGQTNEQFF. CDR3 bases: TGTGCCAGCAGAACCCGAGGACAGACCAATGAGCAGTTCTTC.

The chain couples TRBV7-8 to TRBJ2-1; 10 positions match TRBD2. The germline V gene has CDR1 SGHVS and CDR2 FQNEAQ. Trimming cost V 4 bases and J 9 bases; bases outside gene matches: 12. CDR3 length: 16 residues. CDR3 DNA sequence: TGTGCCAGCAGCTGGGGGGGGCTAGCGGGAGTTTCTGAGCAGTTCTTC. It is translated as CASSWGGLAGVSEQFF.

The chain carries TRBV28 and TRBJ2-5, with no clear D. CDR1 and CDR2 from the germline V gene are MDHEN and SYDVKM. This CDR3 is built from 13 residues. V lost 5 bases and J 5 bases, leaving 12 bases between the germline ends. CDR3 region: CASSGSSWETQYF. CDR3 in DNA: TGTGCCAGCAGTGGATCCTCTTGGGAGACCCAGTACTTC.

J is TRBJ1-3 and V is TRBV10-3; 8 nucleotides line up with TRBD1. This CDR3 region has 14 residues. V lost 5 bases and J lost 0; bases outside the gene matches: 0. CDR1 and CDR2 from the germline V gene are ENHRY and SYGVKD. This chain's CDR3 is CAISTGGSGNTIYF. The CDR3, as DNA: TGTGCCATCAGTACAGGGGGCTCTGGAAACACCATATATTTT.

The genes are TRBV4-3 and TRBJ1-2, with D perhaps matching TRBD1 (5 bases). V lost 1 base and J 8 bases, leaving 14 bases between the germline ends. Germline V gene data show CDR1 as LGHNA and CDR2 as YSLEER. The CDR3 extends over 14 amino acids. CDR3: CASSQGTGLGGYTF. The CDR3 coding sequence is TGCGCCAGCAGCCAAGGAACAGGATTGGGCGGCTACACCTTC.